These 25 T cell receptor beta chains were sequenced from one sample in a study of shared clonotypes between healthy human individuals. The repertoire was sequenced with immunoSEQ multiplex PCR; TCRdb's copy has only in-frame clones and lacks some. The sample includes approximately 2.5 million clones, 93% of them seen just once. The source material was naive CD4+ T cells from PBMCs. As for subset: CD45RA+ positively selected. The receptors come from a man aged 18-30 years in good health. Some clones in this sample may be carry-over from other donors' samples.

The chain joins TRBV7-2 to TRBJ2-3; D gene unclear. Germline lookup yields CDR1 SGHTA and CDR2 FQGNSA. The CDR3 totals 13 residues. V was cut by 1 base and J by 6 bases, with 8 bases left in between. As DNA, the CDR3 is TGTGCCAGCAGCTTAGAACGTTTGGATACGCAGTATTTT. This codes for CASSLERLDTQYF.

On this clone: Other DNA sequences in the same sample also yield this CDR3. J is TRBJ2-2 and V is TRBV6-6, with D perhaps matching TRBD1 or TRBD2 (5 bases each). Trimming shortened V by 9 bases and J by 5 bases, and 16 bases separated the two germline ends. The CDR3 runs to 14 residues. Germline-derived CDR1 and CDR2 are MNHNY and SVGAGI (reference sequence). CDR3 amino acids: CASQPGQGTGELFF. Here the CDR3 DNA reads TGTGCCAGTCAACCGGGGCAGGGAACCGGGGAGCTGTTTTTT.

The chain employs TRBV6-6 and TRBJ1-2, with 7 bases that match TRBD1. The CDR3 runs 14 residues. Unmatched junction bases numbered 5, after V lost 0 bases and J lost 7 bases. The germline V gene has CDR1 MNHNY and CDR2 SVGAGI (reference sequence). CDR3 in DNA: TGTGCCAGCAGTTACTCTGACAGGGCCCGTGGCTACACCTTC. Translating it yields CASSYSDRARGYTF.

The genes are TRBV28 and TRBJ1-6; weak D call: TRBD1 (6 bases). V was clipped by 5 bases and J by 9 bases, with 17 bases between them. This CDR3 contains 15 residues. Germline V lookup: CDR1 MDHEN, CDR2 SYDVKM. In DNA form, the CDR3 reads TGTGCCAGCAGTCGAGTACAGGGCCGGGTTTCACCCCTCCACTTT. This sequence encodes CASSRVQGRVSPLHF.

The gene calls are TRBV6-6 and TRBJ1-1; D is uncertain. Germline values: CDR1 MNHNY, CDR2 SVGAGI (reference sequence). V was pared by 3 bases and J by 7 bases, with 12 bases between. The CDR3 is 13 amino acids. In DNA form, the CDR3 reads TGTGCCAGCAGTTATATCTTGGCAGTTGAAGCTTTCTTT. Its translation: CASSYILAVEAFF.

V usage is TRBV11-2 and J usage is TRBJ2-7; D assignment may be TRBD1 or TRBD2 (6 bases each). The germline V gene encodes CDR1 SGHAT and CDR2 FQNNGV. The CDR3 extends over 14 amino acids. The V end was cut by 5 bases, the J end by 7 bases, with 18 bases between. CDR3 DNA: TGTGCCAGCAGCCTCACAGGGAGGATGAATGAGCAGTACTTC. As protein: CASSLTGRMNEQYF.

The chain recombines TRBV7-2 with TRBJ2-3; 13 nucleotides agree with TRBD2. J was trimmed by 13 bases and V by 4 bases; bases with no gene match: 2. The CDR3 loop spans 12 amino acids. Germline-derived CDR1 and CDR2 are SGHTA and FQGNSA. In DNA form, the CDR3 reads TGTGCCAGCAGCTCCACTAGCGGGAGGGAGTATTTT. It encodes CASSSTSGREYF.

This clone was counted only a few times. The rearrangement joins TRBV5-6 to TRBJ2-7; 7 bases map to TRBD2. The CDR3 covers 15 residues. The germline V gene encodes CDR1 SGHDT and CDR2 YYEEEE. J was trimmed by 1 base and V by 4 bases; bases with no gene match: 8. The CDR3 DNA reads TGTGCCAGCAGCCAATTTGGGGGGGAATCCTACGAGCAGTACTTC. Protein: CASSQFGGESYEQYF.

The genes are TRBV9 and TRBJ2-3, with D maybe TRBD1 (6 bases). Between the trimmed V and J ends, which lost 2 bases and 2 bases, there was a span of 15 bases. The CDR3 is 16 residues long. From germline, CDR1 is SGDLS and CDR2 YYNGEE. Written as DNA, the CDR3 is TGTGCCAGCAGCGTCCATCTTGGGGGCGACACAGATACGCAGTATTTT. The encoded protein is CASSVHLGGDTDTQYF.

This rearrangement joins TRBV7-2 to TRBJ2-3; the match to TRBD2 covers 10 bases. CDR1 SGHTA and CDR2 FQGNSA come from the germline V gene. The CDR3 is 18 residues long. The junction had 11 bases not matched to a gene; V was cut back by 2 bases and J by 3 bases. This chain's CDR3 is CASSLRTSGGSGTDTQYF. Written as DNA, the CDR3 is TGTGCCAGCAGCTTACGGACTAGCGGAGGTAGCGGGACAGATACGCAGTATTTT.

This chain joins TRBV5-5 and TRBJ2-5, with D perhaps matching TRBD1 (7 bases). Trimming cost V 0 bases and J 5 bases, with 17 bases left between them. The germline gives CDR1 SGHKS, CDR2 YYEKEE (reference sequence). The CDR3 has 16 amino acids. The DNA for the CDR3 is TGTGCCAGCAGCTTGGCCAGCCAGGGGGGATCGGAGACCCAGTACTTC. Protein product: CASSLASQGGSETQYF.

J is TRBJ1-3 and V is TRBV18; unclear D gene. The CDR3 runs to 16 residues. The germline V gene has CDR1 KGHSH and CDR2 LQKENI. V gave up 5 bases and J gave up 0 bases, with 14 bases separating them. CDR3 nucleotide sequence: TGTGCCAGCTCAACTCAGACGGCTCTCTCTGGAAACACCATATATTTT. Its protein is CASSTQTALSGNTIYF.

This CDR3 is CASSQSFRETQYF. The CDR3 DNA sequence: TGCGCCAGCAGCCAATCATTTCGGGAGACCCAGTACTTC. The chain recombines TRBV4-1 with TRBJ2-5, with unresolved D. Trimming pared 2 bases from V and 5 bases from J, leaving 9 bases between. Germline CDR1 reads MGHRA; CDR2 reads YSYEKL. This CDR3 is built from 13 residues.

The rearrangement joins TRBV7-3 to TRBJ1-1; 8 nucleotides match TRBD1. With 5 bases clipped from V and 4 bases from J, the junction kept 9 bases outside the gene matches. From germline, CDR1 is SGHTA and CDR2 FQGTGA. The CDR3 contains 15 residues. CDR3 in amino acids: CASSPQGAHGTEAFF. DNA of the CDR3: TGTGCCAGCAGCCCTCAGGGGGCGCATGGCACTGAAGCTTTCTTT.

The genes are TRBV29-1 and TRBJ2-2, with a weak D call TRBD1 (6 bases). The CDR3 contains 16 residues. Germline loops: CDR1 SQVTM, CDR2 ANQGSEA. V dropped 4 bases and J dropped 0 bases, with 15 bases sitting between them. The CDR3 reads CSVGRQDKPNTGELFF. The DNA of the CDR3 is TGCAGCGTTGGAAGACAGGACAAGCCGAACACCGGGGAGCTGTTTTTT.

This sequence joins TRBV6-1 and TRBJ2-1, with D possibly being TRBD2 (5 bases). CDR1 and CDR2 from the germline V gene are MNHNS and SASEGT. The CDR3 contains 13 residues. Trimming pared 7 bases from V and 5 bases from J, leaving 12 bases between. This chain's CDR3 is CASNRGSDNEQFF. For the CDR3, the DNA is TGTGCCAGCAATCGAGGGAGTGACAATGAGCAGTTCTTC.

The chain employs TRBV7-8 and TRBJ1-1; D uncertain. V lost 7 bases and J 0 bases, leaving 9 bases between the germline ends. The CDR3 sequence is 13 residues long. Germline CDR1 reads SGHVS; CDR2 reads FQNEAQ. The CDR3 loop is CASTLRLNTEAFF. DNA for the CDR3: TGTGCCAGCACCCTAAGACTGAACACTGAAGCTTTCTTT. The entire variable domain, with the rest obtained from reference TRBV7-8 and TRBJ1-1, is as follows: GAGVSQSPRYKVAKRGQDVALRCDPISGHVSLFWYQQALGQGPEFLTYFQNEAQLDKSGLPSDRFFAERPEGSVSTLKIQRTQQEDSAVYLCASTLRLNTEAFFGQGTRLTVV.

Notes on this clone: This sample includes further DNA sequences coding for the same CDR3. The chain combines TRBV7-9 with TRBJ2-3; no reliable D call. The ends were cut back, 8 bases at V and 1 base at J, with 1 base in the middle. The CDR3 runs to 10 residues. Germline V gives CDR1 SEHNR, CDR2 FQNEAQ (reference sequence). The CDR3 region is CASGTDTQYF. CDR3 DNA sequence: TGTGCCAGCGGCACAGATACGCAGTATTTT.

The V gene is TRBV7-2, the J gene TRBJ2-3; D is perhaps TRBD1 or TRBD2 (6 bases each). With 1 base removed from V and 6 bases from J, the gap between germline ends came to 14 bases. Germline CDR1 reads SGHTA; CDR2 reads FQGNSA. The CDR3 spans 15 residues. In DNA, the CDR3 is TGTGCCAGCAGCTTAGAGGGGGGAGTTACGGATACGCAGTATTTT. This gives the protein CASSLEGGVTDTQYF. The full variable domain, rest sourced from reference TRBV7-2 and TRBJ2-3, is GAGVSQSPSNKVTEKGKDVELRCDPISGHTALYWYRQSLGQGLEFLIYFQGNSAPDKSGLPSDRFSAERTGGSVSTLTIQRTQQEDSAVYLCASSLEGGVTDTQYFGPGTRLTVL.

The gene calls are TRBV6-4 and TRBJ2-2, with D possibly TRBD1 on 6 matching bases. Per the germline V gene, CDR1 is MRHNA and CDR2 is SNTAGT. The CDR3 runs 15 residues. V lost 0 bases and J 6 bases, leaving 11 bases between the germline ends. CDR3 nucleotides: TGTGCCAGCAGTGACTCGAACAGGGCGTCCGGGGAGCTGTTTTTT. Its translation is CASSDSNRASGELFF.

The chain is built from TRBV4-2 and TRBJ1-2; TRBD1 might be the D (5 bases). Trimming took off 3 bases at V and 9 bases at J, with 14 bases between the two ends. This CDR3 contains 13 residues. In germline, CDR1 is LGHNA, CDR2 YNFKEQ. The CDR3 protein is CASSQADINSYTF. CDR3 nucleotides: TGTGCCAGCAGCCAGGCGGACATAAACAGCTACACCTTC.

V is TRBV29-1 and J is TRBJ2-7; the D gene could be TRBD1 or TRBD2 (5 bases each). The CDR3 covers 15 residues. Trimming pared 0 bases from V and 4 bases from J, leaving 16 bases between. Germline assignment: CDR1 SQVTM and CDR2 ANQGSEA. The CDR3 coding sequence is TGCAGCGTTGAAGAGGGTCACTCGGGACCTTACGAGCAGTACTTC. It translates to CSVEEGHSGPYEQYF.

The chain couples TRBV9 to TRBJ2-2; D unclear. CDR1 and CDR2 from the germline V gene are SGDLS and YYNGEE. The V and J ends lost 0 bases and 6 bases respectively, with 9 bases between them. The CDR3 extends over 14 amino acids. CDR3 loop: CASSVAYSPGELFF. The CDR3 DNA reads TGTGCCAGCAGCGTAGCCTACAGCCCCGGGGAGCTGTTTTTT.

This CDR3 is CASSPRSERSNEQFF. As DNA, the CDR3 is TGTGCCAGCAGCCCACGTAGTGAGAGGAGCAATGAGCAGTTCTTC. The genes are TRBV5-5 and TRBJ2-1; D unclear. Germline V gene lookup returns CDR1 SGHKS and CDR2 YYEKEE (reference sequence). The CDR3 is 15 residues long. Trimming left V 4 bases short and J 6 bases short, with 17 bases between. Full variable domain (missing parts from reference TRBV5-5 and TRBJ2-1): DAGVTQSPTHLIKTRGQQVTLRCSPISGHKSVSWYQQVLGQGPQFIFQYYEKEERGRGNFPDRFSARQFPNYSSELNVNALLLGDSALYLCASSPRSERSNEQFFGPGTRLTVL.

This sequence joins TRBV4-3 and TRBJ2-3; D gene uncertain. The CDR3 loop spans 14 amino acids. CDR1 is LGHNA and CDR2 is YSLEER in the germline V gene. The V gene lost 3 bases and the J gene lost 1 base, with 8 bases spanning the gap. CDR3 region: CASSQDGRTDTQYF. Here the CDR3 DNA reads TGCGCCAGCAGCCAGGACGGTCGCACAGATACGCAGTATTTT.